The 19 T cell receptor beta chains presented below share a single source sample, sequenced in a study of cytomegalovirus exposure and HLA in healthy donors (TCRdb year 2017). Library generation was performed with the immunoSEQ multiplex PCR assay. The multiplex PCR relied on a mix of 60 forward primers for TCR Vbeta segments and 13 reverse primers for TCR Jbeta segments. The table was pulled from immuneACCESS by TCRdb, which kept in-frame rearrangements only. Such tables lose some clones; where checked, under half of the loss comes from unresolved V genes, and the rest has no known cause. This sample gives about 98,000 clones in total; over 65% of them show up just once. The top ten clonotypes cover approximately 16% of the sample. Material for sequencing was PBMCs. The source of these receptors is a man aged 55 to 69 in good health and CMV-seropositive.

The chain has TRBV2 and TRBJ1-1; the D is unclear. V lost 5 bases, J lost 3 bases, and 4 bases lay in between. CDR1 and CDR2 (germline): SNHLY, FYNNEI. The CDR3 extends over 11 amino acids. This chain's CDR3 is CASSPYTEAFF. Written as DNA, the CDR3 is TGTGCCAGCAGTCCATACACTGAAGCTTTCTTT.

The chain recombines TRBV5-6 with TRBJ1-1, with 8 bases matching TRBD1. This CDR3 contains 14 residues. Germline V gene lookup returns CDR1 SGHDT and CDR2 YYEEEE. V dropped 4 bases and J dropped 3; count of bases not matched to a gene: 5. CDR3 sequence reads: CASSPPQGDTEAFF. In DNA form, the CDR3 reads TGTGCCAGCAGCCCCCCACAGGGGGACACTGAAGCTTTCTTT.

The chain links TRBV6-5 to TRBJ1-2; tentatively, D is TRBD1 (5 bases). The CDR3 has 15 residues. Germline CDR1 is MNHEY and CDR2 is SVGAGI. Trimming removed 0 bases from V and 5 bases from J, with 13 bases in between. As DNA, the CDR3 is TGTGCCAGCAGTTACTCGCCAGGGCGGGGTTATGGCTACACCTTC. This gives the protein CASSYSPGRGYGYTF.

The chain has TRBV27 and TRBJ1-2, with D hard to call. Per germline, CDR1 MNHEY and CDR2 SMNVEV (reference sequence). This CDR3 contains 13 residues. V dropped 3 bases and J dropped 3 bases, with 8 bases sitting between them. The CDR3 DNA is TGTGCCAGCAGTTTTAGGGAGTACTATGGCTACACCTTC. This encodes CASSFREYYGYTF.

This clone appeared once. The CDR3 is CASRPGGKQPQHF. Here the CDR3 DNA reads TGTGCCAGCAGACCGGGGGGGAAACAGCCCCAGCATTTT. This sequence joins TRBV6-1 and TRBJ1-5; a weak D match, TRBD1 (5 bases). Germline-derived CDR1 and CDR2 are MNHNS and SASEGT. The CDR3 runs 13 residues. The V and J ends lost 6 bases and 7 bases respectively, with 13 bases between them.

This chain uses TRBV23-1 with TRBJ2-1, with a possible D match to TRBD1 (6 bases). TRBV23-1 has ORF status, its function being uncertain. V was trimmed by 4 bases and J by 7 bases, leaving 20 bases between them. This CDR3 is 16 amino acids long. The CDR3 coding sequence is TGCGCCAGCAGTCGACCAGGGGATGGACACACGAATGAGCAGTTCTTC. Its protein product is CASSRPGDGHTNEQFF.

The chain has TRBV4-1 and TRBJ2-5; 8 bases agree with TRBD1. The J call may be mistaken, given a closer DNA end match to TRBJ2-7. The CDR3 runs 14 residues. Germline V lookup: CDR1 MGHRA, CDR2 YSYEKL. CDR3 nucleotides: TGCGCCAGCAGTCGGACAGGGCGGGACTACGAGCAGTACTTC. This encodes CASSRTGRDYEQYF.

V is TRBV18 and J is TRBJ2-5; the match to TRBD2 covers 8 bases. The CDR3 is made up of 14 amino acids. V gave up 2 bases and J gave up 5 bases; unmatched junction bases: 4. Germline values: CDR1 KGHSH, CDR2 LQKENI. This CDR3 is CASSPVVAGETQYF. Here the CDR3 DNA reads TGTGCCAGCTCACCAGTGGTAGCGGGGGAGACCCAGTACTTC.

This chain joins TRBV1 and TRBJ2-7; the D call TRBD2 from the table was never checked on the DNA. TRBV1 is labeled a pseudogene. The CDR3 sequence is 16 residues long. The CDR3 sequence is CTSSQGDEREPYEQYF. In DNA, the CDR3 is TGCACCAGCAGCCAAGGGGATGAACGGGAACCCTACGAGCAGTACTTC.

The V and J genes are TRBV18 and TRBJ2-1; the D is unclear. Germline CDR1 is KGHSH and CDR2 is LQKENI. V was trimmed by 3 bases and J by 3 bases, leaving 6 bases between them. This CDR3 is built from 13 residues. CDR3: CASSPGSYNEQFF. CDR3 nucleotide sequence: TGTGCCAGCTCACCTGGCAGCTACAATGAGCAGTTCTTC.

The rearrangement uses TRBV7-9 and TRBJ2-2; D perhaps matches TRBD1 (5 bases). Germline V gene lookup returns CDR1 SEHNR and CDR2 FQNEAQ (reference sequence). V lost 5 bases to trimming and J lost 6 bases, with 19 bases between them. The CDR3 sequence is 16 residues long. CDR3 in DNA: TGTGCCAGCAGCCTCACCCGCTCAGGGTGGGCCGGGGAGCTGTTTTTT. Translation: CASSLTRSGWAGELFF.

V usage is TRBV18 and J usage is TRBJ2-7; TRBD1 aligns across 7 bases. V was clipped by 1 base and J by 1 base; unmatched bases: 13. Germline V gene sequence: CDR1 KGHSH, CDR2 LQKENI. This CDR3 is 18 amino acids long. The CDR3 DNA reads TGTGCCAGCTCACCACTACCGGGACAGTTCAACAATTCCTACGAGCAGTACTTC. Amino acid sequence: CASSPLPGQFNNSYEQYF. Full variable domain (outside the CDR3, taken from reference TRBV18 and TRBJ2-7): NAGVMQNPRHLVRRRGQEARLRCSPMKGHSHVYWYRQLPEEGLKFMVYLQKENIIDESGMPKERFSAEFPKEGPSILRIQQVVRGDSAAYFCASSPLPGQFNNSYEQYFGPGTRLTVT.

This clone appeared a few times. The rearrangement uses TRBV6-5 and TRBJ1-1; TRBD1 matches 7 bases. Germline V gene lookup returns CDR1 MNHEY and CDR2 SVGAGI. Unmatched junction bases numbered 7, after V lost 6 bases and J lost 0 bases. This CDR3 spans 15 amino acids. CDR3 region: CASSLQTGLNTEAFF. The CDR3 nucleotides read TGTGCCAGCAGCCTCCAGACAGGGTTGAACACTGAAGCTTTCTTT.

The chain joins TRBV14 to TRBJ1-4; D is undetermined. V lost 2 bases and J 6 bases, leaving 13 bases between the germline ends. This CDR3 is 15 amino acids long. Germline-derived CDR1 and CDR2 are SGHDN and FVKESK. CDR3 protein: CASSQRRTLYEKLFF. In DNA form, the CDR3 reads TGTGCCAGCAGCCAACGCAGGACTCTATATGAAAAACTGTTTTTT.

The chain combines TRBV6-6 with TRBJ2-7; possibly TRBD1 for D (5 bases). CDR3 size: 13 residues. The V end was cut by 6 bases, the J end by 6 bases, with 15 bases between. Per germline, CDR1 MNHNY and CDR2 SVGAGI (reference sequence). The CDR3 sequence is CASRDNYLGEQYF. The DNA of the CDR3 is TGTGCCAGCAGGGACAACTACCTGGGCGAGCAGTACTTC.

V and J are TRBV27 and TRBJ2-7; 9 bases are a match to TRBD2. CDR1 and CDR2 (germline): MNHEY, SMNVEV (reference sequence). Trimming at V came to 3 bases and at J to 4 bases, leaving 1 base not matched to a gene. The CDR3 covers 13 residues. The CDR3 DNA follows: TGTGCCAGCAGTTTCGGACTAGCGTACGAGCAGTACTTC. Translated, it gives CASSFGLAYEQYF.

The rearrangement uses TRBV7-9 and TRBJ1-2; TRBD1 aligns across 8 bases. The CDR3 totals 16 residues. After removal of 3 bases from V and 3 bases from J, the junction contained 9 bases not matched to a gene. Germline values: CDR1 SEHNR, CDR2 FQNEAQ (reference sequence). Written as DNA, the CDR3 is TGTGCCAGCAGCTTGGGGACAGGCACATCTCACTATGGCTACACCTTC. Its protein is CASSLGTGTSHYGYTF.

The rearrangement uses TRBV29-1 and TRBJ2-1; 8 nucleotides align to TRBD1. This CDR3 contains 16 residues. Germline CDR1 and CDR2: SQVTM and ANQGSEA. With 5 bases clipped from V and 4 bases from J, the junction kept 13 bases outside the gene matches. The CDR3 DNA reads TGCAGCGTTCGGACAGGGCAGTTTCTCCGGTACAATGAGCAGTTCTTC. This codes for CSVRTGQFLRYNEQFF.

The chain carries TRBV28 and TRBJ1-2, with 9 bases fitting TRBD1. With 4 bases clipped from V and 4 bases from J, the junction kept 10 bases outside the gene matches. Looked up from germline, CDR1 is MDHEN and CDR2 is SYDVKM. There are 16 residues in the CDR3. The CDR3 DNA is TGTGCCAGCAGTTCCCTCCGGGACAGGGCGAGCTATGGCTACACCTTC. It is translated as CASSSLRDRASYGYTF.